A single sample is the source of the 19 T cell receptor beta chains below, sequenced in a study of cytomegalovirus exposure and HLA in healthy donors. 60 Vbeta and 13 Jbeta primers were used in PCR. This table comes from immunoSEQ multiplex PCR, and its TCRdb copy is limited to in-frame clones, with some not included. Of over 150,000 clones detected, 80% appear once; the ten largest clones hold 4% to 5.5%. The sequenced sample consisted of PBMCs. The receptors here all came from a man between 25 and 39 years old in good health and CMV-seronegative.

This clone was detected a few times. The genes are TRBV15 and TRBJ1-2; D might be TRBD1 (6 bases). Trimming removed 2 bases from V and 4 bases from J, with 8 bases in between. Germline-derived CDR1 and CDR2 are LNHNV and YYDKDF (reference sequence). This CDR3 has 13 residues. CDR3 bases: TGTGCCACCAGCAGAACAGGGCTCTATGGCTACACCTTC. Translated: CATSRTGLYGYTF.

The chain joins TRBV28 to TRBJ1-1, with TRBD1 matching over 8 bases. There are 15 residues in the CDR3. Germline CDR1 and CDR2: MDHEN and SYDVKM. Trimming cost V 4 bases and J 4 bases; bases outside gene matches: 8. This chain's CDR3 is CASSSPGQVTTEAFF. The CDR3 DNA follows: TGTGCCAGCAGTTCCCCGGGACAGGTTACCACTGAAGCTTTCTTT. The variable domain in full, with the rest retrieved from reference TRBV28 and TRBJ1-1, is DVKVTQSSRYLVKRTGEKVFLECVQDMDHENMFWYRQDPGLGLRLIYFSYDVKMKEKGDIPEGYSVSREKKERFSLILESASTNQTSMYLCASSSPGQVTTEAFFGQGTRLTVV.

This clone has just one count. CDR3 in DNA: TGTGCCAGCAGCGCAAATCCAGGATCTTTTAATTCACCCCTCCACTTT. Its translation is CASSANPGSFNSPLHF. The V gene is TRBV7-8, the J gene TRBJ1-6; D is unclear. Trimming removed 5 bases at V and 6 bases at J, with 17 bases between. CDR1 SGHVS and CDR2 FQNEAQ come from the germline V gene. CDR3 length: 16 amino acids.

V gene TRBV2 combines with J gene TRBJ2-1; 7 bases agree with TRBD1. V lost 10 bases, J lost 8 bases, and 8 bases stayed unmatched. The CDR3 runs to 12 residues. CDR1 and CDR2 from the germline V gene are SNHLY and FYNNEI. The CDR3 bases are TGTGCCAAAACGACAGGGATCGATGAGCAGTTCTTC. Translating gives CAKTTGIDEQFF.

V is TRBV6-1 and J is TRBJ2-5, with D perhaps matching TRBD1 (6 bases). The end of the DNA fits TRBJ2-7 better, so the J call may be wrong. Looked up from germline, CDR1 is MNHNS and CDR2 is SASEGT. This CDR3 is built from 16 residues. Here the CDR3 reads CASSELATGSPYEQYF. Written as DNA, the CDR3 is TGTGCCAGCAGTGAACTTGCGACAGGATCGCCCTACGAGCAGTACTTC.

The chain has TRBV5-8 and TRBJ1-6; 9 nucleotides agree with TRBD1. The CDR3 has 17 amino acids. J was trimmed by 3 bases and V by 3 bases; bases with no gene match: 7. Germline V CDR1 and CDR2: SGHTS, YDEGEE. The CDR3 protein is CASSYRTGANYNSPLHF. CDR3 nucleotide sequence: TGTGCCAGCAGCTACCGGACAGGGGCCAACTATAATTCACCCCTCCACTTT.

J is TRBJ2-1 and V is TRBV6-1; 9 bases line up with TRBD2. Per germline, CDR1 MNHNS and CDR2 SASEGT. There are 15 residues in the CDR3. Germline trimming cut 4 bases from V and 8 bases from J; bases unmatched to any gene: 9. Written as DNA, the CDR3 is TGTGCCAGCAGTGCTCCGGGACTAGCTAAATATGAGCAGTTCTTC. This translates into CASSAPGLAKYEQFF.

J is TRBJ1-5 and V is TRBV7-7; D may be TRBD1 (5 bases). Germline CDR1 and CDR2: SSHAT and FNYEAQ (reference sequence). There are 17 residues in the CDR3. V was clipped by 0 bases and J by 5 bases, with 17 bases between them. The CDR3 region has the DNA TGTGCCAGCAGCTTAGCCCGGGAGAAGGGGACTTATCAGCCCCAGCATTTT. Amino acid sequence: CASSLAREKGTYQPQHF.

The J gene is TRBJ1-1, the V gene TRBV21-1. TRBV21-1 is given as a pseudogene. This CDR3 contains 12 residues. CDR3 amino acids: CASSKVSTEAFF. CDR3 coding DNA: TGTGCCAGCAGCAAAGTGAGCACTGAAGCTTTCTTT.

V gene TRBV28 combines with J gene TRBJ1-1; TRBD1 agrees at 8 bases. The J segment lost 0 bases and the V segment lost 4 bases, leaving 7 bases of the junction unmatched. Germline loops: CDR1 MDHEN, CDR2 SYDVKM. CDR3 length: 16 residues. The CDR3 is CASSSQGAQMNTEAFF. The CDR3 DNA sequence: TGTGCCAGCAGTTCCCAGGGGGCACAAATGAACACTGAAGCTTTCTTT.

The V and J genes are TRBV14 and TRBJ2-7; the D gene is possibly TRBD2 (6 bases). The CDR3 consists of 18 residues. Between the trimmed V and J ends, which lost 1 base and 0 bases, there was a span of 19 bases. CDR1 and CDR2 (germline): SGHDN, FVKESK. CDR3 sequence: CASSQGDGSARSSYEQYF. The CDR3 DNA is TGTGCCAGCAGCCAAGGGGACGGGAGCGCTAGGAGCTCCTACGAGCAGTACTTC.

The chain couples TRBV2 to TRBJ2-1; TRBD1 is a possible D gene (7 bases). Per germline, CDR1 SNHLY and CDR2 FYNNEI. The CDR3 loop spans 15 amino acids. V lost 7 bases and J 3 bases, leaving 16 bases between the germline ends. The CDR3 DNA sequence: TGTGCCAGCACCGCGGGGACAGATATCTACAATGAGCAGTTCTTC. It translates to CASTAGTDIYNEQFF. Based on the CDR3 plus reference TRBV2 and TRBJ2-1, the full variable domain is EPEVTQTPSHQVTQMGQEVILRCVPISNHLYFYWYRQILGQKVEFLVSFYNNEISEKSEIFDDQFSVERPDGSNFTLKIRSTKLEDSAMYFCASTAGTDIYNEQFFGPGTRLTVL.

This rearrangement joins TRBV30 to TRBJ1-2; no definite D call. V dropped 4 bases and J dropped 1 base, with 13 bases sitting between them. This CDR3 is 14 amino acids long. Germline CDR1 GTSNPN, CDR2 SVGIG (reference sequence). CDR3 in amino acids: CAWKSLENNYGYTF. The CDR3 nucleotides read TGTGCCTGGAAAAGCCTGGAGAATAACTATGGCTACACCTTC.

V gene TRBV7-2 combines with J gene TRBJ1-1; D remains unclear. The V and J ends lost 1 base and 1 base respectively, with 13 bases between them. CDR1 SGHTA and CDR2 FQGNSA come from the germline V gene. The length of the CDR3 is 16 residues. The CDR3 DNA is TGTGCCAGCAGCTTAGGGGCCCCATTAAGGAACACTGAAGCTTTCTTT. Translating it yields CASSLGAPLRNTEAFF.

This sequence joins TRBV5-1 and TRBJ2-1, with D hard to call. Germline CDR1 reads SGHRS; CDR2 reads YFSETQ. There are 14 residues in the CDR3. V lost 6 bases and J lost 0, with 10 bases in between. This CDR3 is CASTPWASYNEQFF. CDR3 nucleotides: TGCGCCAGCACCCCCTGGGCCTCCTACAATGAGCAGTTCTTC.

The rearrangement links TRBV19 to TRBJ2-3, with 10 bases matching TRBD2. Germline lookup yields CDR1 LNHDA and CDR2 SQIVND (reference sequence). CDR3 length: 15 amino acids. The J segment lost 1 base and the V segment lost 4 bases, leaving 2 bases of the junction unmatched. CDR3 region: CASSNLAGGTDTQYF. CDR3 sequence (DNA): TGTGCCAGTAGTAACCTAGCGGGAGGCACAGATACGCAGTATTTT.

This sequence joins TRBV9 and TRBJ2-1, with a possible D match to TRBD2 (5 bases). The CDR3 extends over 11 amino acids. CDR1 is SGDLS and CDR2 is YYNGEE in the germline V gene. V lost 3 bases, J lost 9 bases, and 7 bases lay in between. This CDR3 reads CASSGGFEQFF. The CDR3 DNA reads TGTGCCAGCAGCGGCGGGTTTGAGCAGTTCTTC.

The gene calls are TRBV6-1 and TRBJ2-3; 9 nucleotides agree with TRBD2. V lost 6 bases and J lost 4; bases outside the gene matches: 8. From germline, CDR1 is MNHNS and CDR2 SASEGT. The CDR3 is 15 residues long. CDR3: CASSNSGRRADTQYF. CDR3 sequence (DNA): TGTGCCAGCAGCAATAGCGGGAGAAGGGCAGATACGCAGTATTTT.

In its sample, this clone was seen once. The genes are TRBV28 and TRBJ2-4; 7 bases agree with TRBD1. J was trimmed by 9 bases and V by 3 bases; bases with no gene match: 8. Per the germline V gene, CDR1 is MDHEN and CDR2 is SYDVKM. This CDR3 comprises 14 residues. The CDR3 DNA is TGTGCCAGCAGTTTTACTAAGACAGGGAGCATTCAGTACTTC. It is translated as CASSFTKTGSIQYF.